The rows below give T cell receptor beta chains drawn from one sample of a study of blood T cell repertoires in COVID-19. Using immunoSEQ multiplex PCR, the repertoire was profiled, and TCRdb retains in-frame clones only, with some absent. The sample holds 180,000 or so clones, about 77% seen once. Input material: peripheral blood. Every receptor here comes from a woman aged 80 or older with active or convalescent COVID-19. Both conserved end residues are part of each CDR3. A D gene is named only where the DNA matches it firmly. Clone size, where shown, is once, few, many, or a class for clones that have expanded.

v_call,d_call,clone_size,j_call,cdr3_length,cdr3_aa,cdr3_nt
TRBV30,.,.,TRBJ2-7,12,CAWSRDTKRQYF,TGTGCCTGGAGTCGGGACACCAAAAGGCAGTACTTC
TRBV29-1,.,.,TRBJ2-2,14,CSGPDREGTGELFF,TGCAGCGGTCCGGACAGGGAGGGAACCGGGGAGCTGTTTTTT
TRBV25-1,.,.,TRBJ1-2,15,CASSESHREWHGYTF,TGTGCCAGCAGTGAATCGCACAGGGAATGGCATGGCTACACCTTC
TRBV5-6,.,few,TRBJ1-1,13,CASRSEKNTEAFF,TGTGCCAGCAGGAGCGAGAAGAACACTGAAGCTTTCTTT
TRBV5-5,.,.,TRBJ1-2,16,CASSPGARSPNYGYTF,TGTGCCAGCAGCCCTGGAGCCAGAAGTCCTAACTATGGCTACACCTTC
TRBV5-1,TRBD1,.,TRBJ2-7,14,CASSWGQGAYEQYF,TGCGCCAGCAGCTGGGGACAGGGGGCCTACGAGCAGTACTTC
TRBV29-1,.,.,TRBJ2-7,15,CSVEGLDSSSYEQYF,TGCAGCGTTGAAGGACTAGATTCGAGCTCCTACGAGCAGTACTTC
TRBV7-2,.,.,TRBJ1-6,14,CASSLVQGRNPLHF,TGTGCCAGCAGCTTAGTACAGGGACGAAATCCCCTCCACTTT
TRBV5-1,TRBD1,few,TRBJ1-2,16,CASSLGVGGYDYGYTF,TGCGCCAGCAGCTTGGGGGTAGGGGGCTATGACTATGGCTACACCTTC
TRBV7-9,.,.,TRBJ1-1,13,CAARAGGYTEAFF,TGTGCCGCCCGTGCGGGCGGGTACACTGAAGCTTTCTTT
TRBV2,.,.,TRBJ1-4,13,CASSLDTFEKLFF,TGTGCCAGCAGTCTCGACACGTTTGAAAAACTGTTTTTT
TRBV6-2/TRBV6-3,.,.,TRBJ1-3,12,CASSPLGNTIYF,TGTGCCAGCAGTCCCCTCGGAAACACCATATATTTT
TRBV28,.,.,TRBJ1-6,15,CASSYPAGDNSPLHF,TGTGCCAGCAGTTACCCGGCGGGGGATAATTCACCCCTCCACTTT
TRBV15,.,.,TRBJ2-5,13,CATRNDTGETQYF,TGTGCCACCAGGAACGACACAGGGGAGACCCAGTACTTC
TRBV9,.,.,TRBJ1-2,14,CASSVGQGNYGYTF,TGTGCCAGCAGCGTAGGGCAGGGGAACTATGGCTACACCTTC
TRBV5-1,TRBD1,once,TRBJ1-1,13,CASSLEGAKGAFF,TGCGCCAGCAGCCTAGAGGGGGCTAAGGGAGCTTTCTTT
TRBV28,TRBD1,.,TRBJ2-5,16,CASLGPQGAYQETQYF,TGTGCCAGTCTTGGCCCACAGGGGGCGTACCAAGAGACCCAGTACTTC
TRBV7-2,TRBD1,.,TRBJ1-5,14,CASSLMTGDQPQHF,TGTGCCAGCAGCCTCATGACAGGGGACCAGCCCCAGCATTTT
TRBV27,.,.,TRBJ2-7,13,CASSLKLSYEQYF,TGTGCCAGCAGTTTGAAGCTCTCCTACGAGCAGTACTTC
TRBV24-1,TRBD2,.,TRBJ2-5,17,CATSGGRGAIPGETQYF,TGTGCCACCAGTGGGGGGCGGGGGGCGATCCCCGGGGAGACCCAGTACTTC
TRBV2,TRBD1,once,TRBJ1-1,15,CASRNPRDRGTEAFF,TGTGCCAGCAGAAATCCCCGGGACAGGGGGACTGAAGCTTTCTTT
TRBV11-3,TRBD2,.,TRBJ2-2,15,CASSFGTSAPGELFF,TGTGCCAGCAGCTTCGGGACTAGCGCCCCCGGGGAGCTGTTTTTT
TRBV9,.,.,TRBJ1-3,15,CASSPTGAVGNTIYF,TGTGCCAGCAGCCCGACAGGTGCTGTTGGAAACACCATATATTTT
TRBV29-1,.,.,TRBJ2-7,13,CSVEGDTSYEQYF,TGCAGCGTTGAAGGGGACACATCCTACGAGCAGTACTTC
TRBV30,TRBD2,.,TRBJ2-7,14,CAWSVGGLSYEQYF,TGTGCCTGGAGTGTCGGGGGACTATCCTACGAGCAGTACTTC
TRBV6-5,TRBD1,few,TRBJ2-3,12,CASGDFRQGQNF,TGTGCCAGCGGGGATTTCCGACAGGGGCAGAATTTT
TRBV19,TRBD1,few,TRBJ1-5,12,CAVGTGNQPQHF,TGTGCCGTCGGGACAGGTAATCAGCCCCAGCATTTT
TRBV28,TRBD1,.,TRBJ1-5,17,CASSQTGQGTSNQPQHF,TGTGCCAGCAGCCAGACAGGACAGGGGACTAGCAATCAGCCCCAGCATTTT
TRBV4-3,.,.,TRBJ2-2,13,CASSQDSVGELFF,TGCGCCAGCAGCCAAGATTCGGTCGGGGAGCTGTTTTTT
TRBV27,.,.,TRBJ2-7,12,CASSDTSYEQYF,TGTGCCAGCAGCGACACTTCCTACGAGCAGTACTTC
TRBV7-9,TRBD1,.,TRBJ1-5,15,CASSLGTGAYQPQHF,TGTGCCAGCAGCTTGGGGACAGGGGCATATCAGCCCCAGCATTTT
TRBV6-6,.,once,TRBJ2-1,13,CASSYSVGNEQFF,TGTGCCAGCAGTTACTCGGTCGGTAATGAGCAGTTCTTC
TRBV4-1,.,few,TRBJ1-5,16,CASSQATGRGNQPQHF,TGCGCCAGCAGCCAAGCAACAGGACGGGGCAATCAGCCCCAGCATTTT
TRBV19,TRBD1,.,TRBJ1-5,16,CASRGQGAGSNQPQHF,TGTGCCAGTAGGGGACAGGGGGCGGGGAGCAATCAGCCCCAGCATTTT
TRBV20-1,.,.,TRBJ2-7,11,CSASTPYEQYF,TGCAGTGCTAGTACACCCTACGAGCAGTACTTC
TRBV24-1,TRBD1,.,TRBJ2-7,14,CATSSDRGAYEQYF,TGTGCCACCAGTAGTGACAGGGGCGCCTACGAGCAGTACTTC
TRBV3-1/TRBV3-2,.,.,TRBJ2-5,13,CASSQRATETQYF,TGTGCCAGCAGCCAAAGAGCGACGGAGACCCAGTACTTC
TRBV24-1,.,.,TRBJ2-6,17,CATSDRGLGSGANVLTF,TGTGCCACCAGTGATAGGGGCCTGGGCTCTGGGGCCAACGTCCTGACTTTC
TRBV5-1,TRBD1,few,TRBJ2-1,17,CASSLNLRTGPVNEQFF,TGCGCCAGCAGCTTAAACCTACGGACAGGGCCAGTCAATGAGCAGTTCTTC
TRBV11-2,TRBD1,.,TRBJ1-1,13,CASSYTGGAGAFF,TGTGCCAGCAGCTATACAGGGGGCGCAGGAGCTTTCTTT
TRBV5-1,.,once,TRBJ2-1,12,CASSPQRNEQFF,TGCGCCAGCAGCCCACAGCGGAATGAGCAGTTCTTC
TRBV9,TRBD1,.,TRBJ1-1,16,CASSAGWDRGSGEAFF,TGTGCCAGCAGCGCGGGGTGGGACAGGGGAAGTGGTGAAGCTTTCTTT
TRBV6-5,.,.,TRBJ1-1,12,CASSRDIGEAFF,TGTGCCAGCAGCCGGGACATTGGTGAAGCTTTCTTT
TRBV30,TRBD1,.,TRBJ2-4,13,CAWSSFGQAIQYF,TGTGCCTGGAGTAGTTTCGGACAGGCGATTCAGTACTTC
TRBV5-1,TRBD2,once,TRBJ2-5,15,CASSGGTSGEETQYF,TGCGCCAGCAGCGGGGGGACTAGCGGGGAGGAGACCCAGTACTTC
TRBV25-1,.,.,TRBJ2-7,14,CASVGMGSSYEQYF,TGTGCCAGCGTAGGCATGGGCAGCTCCTACGAGCAGTACTTC
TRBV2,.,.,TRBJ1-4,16,CASSRDKKTTNEKLFF,TGTGCCAGCAGCCGCGACAAAAAGACAACTAATGAAAAACTGTTTTTT
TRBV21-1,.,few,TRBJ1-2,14,CASSDRSKYYGYTF,TGTGCCAGCAGCGACAGGTCCAAATACTATGGCTACACCTTC
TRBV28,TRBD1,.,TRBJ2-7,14,CASSLYQGAAEQYF,TGTGCCAGCAGTTTATACCAGGGGGCGGCCGAGCAGTACTTC
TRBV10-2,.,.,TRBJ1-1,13,CASRSQFNTEAFF,TGCGCCAGCAGGAGCCAATTTAACACTGAAGCTTTCTTT
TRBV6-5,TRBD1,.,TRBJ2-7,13,CASSKDRGYEQYF,TGTGCCAGCAGTAAGGACAGGGGCTACGAGCAGTACTTC
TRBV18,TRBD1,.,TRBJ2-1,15,CASSPDRVFLNEQFF,TGTGCCAGCTCACCCGACAGGGTGTTTTTGAATGAGCAGTTCTTC
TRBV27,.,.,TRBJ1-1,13,CASGTVLHTEAFF,TGTGCCAGCGGTACAGTACTTCACACTGAAGCTTTCTTT
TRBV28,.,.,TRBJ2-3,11,CASGRDGTQYF,TGTGCCAGTGGGCGGGATGGGACGCAGTATTTT
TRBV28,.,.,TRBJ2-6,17,CASRPHRLTFGANVLTF,TGTGCCAGCAGACCCCACAGGTTGACCTTTGGGGCCAACGTCCTGACTTTC